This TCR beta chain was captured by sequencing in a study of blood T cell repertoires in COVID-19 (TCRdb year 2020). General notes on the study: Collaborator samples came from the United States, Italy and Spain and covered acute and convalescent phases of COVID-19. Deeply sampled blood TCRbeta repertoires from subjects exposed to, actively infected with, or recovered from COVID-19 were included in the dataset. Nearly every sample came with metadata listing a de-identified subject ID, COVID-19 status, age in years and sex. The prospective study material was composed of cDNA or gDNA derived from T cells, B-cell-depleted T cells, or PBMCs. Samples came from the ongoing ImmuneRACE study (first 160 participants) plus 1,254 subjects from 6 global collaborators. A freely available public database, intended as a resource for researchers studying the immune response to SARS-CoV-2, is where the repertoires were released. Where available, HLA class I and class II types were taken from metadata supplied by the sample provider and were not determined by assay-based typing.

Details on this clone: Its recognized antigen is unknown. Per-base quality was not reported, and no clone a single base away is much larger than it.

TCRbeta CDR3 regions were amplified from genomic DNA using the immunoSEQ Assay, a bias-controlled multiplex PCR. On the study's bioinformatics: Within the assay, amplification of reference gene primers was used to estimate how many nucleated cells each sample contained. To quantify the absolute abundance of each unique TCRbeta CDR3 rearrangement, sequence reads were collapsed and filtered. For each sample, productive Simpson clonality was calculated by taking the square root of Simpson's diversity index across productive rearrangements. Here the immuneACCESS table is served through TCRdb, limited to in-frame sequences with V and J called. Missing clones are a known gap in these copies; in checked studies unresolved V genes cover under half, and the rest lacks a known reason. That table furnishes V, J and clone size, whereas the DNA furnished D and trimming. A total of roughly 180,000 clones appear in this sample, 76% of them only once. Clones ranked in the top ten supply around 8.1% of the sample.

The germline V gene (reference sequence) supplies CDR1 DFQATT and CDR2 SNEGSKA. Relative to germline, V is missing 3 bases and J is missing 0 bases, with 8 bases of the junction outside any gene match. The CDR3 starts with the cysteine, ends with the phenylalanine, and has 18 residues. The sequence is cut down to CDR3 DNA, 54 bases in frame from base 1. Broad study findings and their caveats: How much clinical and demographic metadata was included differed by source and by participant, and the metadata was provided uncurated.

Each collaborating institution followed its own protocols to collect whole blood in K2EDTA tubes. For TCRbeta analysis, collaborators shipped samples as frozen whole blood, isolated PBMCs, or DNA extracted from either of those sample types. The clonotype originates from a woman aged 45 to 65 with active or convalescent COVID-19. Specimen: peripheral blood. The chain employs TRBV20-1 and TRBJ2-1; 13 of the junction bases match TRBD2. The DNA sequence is TGCAGTGCTAGTGGCGGGACTAGCGGGATGAGCTCCTACAATGAGCAGTTCTTC. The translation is CSASGGTSGMSSYNEQFF.